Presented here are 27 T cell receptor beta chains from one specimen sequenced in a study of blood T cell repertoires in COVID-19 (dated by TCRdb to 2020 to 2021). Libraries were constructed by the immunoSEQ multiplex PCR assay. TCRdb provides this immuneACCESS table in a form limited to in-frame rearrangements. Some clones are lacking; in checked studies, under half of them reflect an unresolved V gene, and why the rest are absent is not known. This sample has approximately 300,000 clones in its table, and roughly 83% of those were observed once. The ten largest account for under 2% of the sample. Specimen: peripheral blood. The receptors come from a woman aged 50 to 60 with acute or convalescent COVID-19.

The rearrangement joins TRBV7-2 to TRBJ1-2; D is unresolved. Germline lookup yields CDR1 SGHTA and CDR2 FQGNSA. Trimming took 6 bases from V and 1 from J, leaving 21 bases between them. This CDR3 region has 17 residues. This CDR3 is CASSFGGVGRINYGYTF. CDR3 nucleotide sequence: TGTGCCAGCAGTTTTGGAGGAGTTGGGAGAATTAACTATGGCTACACCTTC.

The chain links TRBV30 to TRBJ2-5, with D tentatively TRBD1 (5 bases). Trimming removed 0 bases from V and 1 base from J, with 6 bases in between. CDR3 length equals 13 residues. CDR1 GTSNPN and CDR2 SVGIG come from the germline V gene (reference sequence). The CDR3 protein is CAWSVTGQETQYF. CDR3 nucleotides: TGTGCCTGGAGTGTCACAGGCCAAGAGACCCAGTACTTC.

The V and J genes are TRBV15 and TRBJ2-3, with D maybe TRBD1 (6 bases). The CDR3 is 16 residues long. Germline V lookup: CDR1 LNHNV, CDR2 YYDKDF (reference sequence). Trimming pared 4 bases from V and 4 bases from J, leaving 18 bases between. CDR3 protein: CATSKTPGVSSDTQYF. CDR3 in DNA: TGTGCCACCAGCAAAACTCCAGGGGTTTCGTCAGATACGCAGTATTTT.

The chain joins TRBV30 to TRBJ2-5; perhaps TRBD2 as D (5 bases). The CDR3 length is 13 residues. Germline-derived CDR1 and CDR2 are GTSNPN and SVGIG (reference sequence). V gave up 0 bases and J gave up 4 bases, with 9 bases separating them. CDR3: CAWSVMGRETQYF. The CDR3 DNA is TGTGCCTGGAGTGTAATGGGGAGAGAGACCCAGTACTTC.

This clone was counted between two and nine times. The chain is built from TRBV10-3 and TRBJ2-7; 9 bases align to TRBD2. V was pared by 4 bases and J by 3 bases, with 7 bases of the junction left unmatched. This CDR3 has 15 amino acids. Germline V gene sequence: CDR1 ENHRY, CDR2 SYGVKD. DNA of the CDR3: TGTGCCATCAGTGGTGGGACTAGCCGGAACTACGAGCAGTACTTC. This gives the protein CAISGGTSRNYEQYF.

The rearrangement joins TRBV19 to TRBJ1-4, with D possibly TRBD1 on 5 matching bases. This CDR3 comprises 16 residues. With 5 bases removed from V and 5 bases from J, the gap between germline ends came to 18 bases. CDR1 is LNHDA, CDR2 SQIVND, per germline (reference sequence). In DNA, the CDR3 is TGTGCCAGTAGTTCTCGACCTCAGGGATTCAATGAAAAACTGTTTTTT. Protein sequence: CASSSRPQGFNEKLFF.

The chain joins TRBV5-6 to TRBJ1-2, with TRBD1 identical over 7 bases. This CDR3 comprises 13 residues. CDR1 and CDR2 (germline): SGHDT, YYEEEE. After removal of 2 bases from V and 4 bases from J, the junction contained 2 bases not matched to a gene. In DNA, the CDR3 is TGTGCCAGCAGCTTCACAGGGGTCTATGGCTACACCTTC. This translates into CASSFTGVYGYTF.

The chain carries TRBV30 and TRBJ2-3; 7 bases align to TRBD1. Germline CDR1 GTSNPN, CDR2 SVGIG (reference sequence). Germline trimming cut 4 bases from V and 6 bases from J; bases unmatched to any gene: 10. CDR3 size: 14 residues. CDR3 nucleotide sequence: TGTGCCTGGACTAGACAGGGTCGATTGGATACGCAGTATTTT. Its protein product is CAWTRQGRLDTQYF.

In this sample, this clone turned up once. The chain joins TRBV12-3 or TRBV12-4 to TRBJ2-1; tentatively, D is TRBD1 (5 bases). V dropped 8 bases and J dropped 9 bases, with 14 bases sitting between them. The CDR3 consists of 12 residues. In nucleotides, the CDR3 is TGTGCCAGCCGCAGGGTAACGTCTGAGCAGTTCTTC. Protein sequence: CASRRVTSEQFF.

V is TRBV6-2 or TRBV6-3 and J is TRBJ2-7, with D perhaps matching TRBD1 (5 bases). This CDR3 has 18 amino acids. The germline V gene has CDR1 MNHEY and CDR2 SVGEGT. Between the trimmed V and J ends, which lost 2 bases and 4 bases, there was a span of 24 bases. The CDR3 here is CASSYASDSGPRRYEQYF. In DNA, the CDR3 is TGTGCCAGCAGTTACGCCAGCGACAGTGGGCCACGTAGGTACGAGCAGTACTTC.

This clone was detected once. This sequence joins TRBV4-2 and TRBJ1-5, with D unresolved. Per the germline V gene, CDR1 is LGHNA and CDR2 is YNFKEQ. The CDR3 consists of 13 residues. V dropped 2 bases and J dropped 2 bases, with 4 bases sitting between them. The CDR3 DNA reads TGTGCCAGCAGCCAATTCGGCAATCAGCCCCAGCATTTT. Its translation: CASSQFGNQPQHF.

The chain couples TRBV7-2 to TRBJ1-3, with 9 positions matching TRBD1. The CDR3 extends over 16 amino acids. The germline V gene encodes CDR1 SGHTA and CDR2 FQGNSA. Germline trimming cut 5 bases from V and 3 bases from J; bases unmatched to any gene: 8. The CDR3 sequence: CASSLDRGANGNTIYF. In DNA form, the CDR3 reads TGTGCCAGCAGCCTCGACAGGGGGGCGAATGGAAACACCATATATTTT.

CDR3 loop: CATSERDRERAFF. The CDR3 DNA is TGTGCCACCAGTGAGCGGGACAGGGAGAGAGCTTTCTTT. This chain links TRBV24-1 with TRBJ1-1; TRBD1 aligns across 9 bases. Looked up from germline, CDR1 is KGHDR and CDR2 is SFDVKD. The trim removed 4 bases at V and 10 bases at J, leaving 6 bases unmatched. The CDR3 has 13 residues.

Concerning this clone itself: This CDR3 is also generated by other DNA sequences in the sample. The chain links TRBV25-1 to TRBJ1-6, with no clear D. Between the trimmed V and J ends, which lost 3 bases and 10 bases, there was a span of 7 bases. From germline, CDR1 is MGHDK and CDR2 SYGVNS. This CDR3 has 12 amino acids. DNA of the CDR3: TGTGCCAGCAGTGAGGGGAGGTCACCCCTCCACTTT. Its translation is CASSEGRSPLHF.

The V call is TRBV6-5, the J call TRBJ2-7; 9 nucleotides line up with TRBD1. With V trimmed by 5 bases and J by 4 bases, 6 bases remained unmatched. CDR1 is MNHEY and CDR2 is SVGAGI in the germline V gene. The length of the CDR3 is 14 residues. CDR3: CASSTGTGKYEQYF. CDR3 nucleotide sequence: TGTGCCAGCAGTACCGGGACAGGGAAATACGAGCAGTACTTC.

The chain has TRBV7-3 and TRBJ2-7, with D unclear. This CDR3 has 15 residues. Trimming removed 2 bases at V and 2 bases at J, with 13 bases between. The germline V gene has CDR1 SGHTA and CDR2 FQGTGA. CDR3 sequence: CASSLLVSRPYEQYF. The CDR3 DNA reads TGTGCCAGCAGCTTACTGGTCTCGAGGCCCTACGAGCAGTACTTC. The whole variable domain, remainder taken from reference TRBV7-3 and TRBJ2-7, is GAGVSQTPSNKVTEKGKYVELRCDPISGHTALYWYRQSLGQGPEFLIYFQGTGAADDSGLPNDRFFAVRPEGSVSTLKIQRTERGDSAVYLCASSLLVSRPYEQYFGPGTRLTVT.

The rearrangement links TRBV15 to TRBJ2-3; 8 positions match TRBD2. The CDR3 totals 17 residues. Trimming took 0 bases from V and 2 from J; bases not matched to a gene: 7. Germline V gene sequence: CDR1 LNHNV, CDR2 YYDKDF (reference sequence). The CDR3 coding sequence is TGTGCCACCAGCAGAGATAGGGCGGGAGGTAACACAGATACGCAGTATTTT. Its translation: CATSRDRAGGNTDTQYF.

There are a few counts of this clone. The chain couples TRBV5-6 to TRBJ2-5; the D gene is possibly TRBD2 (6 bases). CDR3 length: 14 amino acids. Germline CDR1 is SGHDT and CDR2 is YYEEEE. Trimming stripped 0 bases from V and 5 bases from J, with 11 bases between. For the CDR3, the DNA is TGTGCCAGCAGCTTGGGTCAGGCGGGGGAGACCCAGTACTTC. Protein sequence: CASSLGQAGETQYF. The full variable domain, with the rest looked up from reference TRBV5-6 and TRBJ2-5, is DAGVTQSPTHLIKTRGQQVTLRCSPKSGHDTVSWYQQALGQGPQFIFQYYEEEERQRGNFPDRFSGHQFPNYSSELNVNALLLGDSALYLCASSLGQAGETQYFGPGTRLLVL.

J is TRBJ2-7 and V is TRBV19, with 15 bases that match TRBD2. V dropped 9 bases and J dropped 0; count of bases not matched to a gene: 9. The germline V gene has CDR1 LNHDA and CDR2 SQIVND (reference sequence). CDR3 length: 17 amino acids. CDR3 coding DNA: TGTGCCAGCAGAGGGACTAGCGGGAGGTTTGGCTCCTACGAGCAGTACTTC. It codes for CASRGTSGRFGSYEQYF.

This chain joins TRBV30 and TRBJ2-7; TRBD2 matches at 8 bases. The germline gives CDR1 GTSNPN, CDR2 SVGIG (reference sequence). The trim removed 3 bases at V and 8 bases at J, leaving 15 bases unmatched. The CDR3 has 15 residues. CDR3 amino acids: CAWRSLAGVGRQQYF. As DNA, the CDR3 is TGTGCCTGGAGGAGCCTAGCGGGCGTTGGTAGACAGCAGTACTTC.

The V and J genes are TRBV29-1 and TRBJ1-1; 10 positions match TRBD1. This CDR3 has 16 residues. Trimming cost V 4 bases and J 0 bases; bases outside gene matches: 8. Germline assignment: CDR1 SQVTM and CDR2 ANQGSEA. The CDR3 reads CSVGRDRGRLNTEAFF. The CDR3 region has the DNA TGCAGCGTTGGAAGGGACAGGGGTCGGTTGAACACTGAAGCTTTCTTT.

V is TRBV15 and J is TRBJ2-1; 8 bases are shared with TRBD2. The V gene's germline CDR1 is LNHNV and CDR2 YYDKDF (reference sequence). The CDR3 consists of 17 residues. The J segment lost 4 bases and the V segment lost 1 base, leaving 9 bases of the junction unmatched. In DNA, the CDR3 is TGTGCCACCAGCAGAGTTGTGTTAGCGGGACCATACAATGAGCAGTTCTTC. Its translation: CATSRVVLAGPYNEQFF.

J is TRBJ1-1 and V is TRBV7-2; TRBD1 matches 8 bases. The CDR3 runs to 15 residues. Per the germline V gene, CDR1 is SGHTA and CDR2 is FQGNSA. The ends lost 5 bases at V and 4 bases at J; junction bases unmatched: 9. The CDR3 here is CASSTRGQGSTEAFF. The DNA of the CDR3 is TGTGCCAGCAGCACCAGAGGACAGGGAAGCACTGAAGCTTTCTTT. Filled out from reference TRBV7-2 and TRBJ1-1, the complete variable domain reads GAGVSQSPSNKVTEKGKDVELRCDPISGHTALYWYRQSLGQGLEFLIYFQGNSAPDKSGLPSDRFSAERTGGSVSTLTIQRTQQEDSAVYLCASSTRGQGSTEAFFGQGTRLTVV.

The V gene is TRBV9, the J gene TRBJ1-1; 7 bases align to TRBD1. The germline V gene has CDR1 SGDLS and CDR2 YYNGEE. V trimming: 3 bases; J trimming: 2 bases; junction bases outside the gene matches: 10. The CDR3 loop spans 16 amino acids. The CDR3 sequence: CASSGRTGTENTEAFF. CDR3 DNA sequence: TGTGCCAGCAGCGGACGAACCGGGACAGAAAACACTGAAGCTTTCTTT.

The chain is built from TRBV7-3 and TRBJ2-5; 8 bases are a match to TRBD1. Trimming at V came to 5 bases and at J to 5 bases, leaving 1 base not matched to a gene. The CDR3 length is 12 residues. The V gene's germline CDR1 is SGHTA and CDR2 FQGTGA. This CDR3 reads CASSRQGETQYF. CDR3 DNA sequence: TGTGCCAGCAGCCGACAGGGGGAGACCCAGTACTTC.

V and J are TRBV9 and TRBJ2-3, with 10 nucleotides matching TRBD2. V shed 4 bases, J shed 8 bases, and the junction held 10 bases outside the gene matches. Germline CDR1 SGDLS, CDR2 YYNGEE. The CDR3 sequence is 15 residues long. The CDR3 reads CASSPTSGNLRTQYF. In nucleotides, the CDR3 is TGTGCCAGCAGCCCAACTAGCGGGAACCTCCGTACGCAGTATTTT. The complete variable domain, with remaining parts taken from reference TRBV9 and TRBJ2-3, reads DSGVTQTPKHLITATGQRVTLRCSPRSGDLSVYWYQQSLDQGLQFLIQYYNGEERAKGNILERFSAQQFPDLHSELNLSSLELGDSALYFCASSPTSGNLRTQYFGPGTRLTVL.

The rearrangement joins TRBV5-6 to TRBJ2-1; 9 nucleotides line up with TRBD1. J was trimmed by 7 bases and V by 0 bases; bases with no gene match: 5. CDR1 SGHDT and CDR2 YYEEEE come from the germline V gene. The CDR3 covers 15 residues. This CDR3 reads CASSLVTGTGNEQFF. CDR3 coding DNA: TGTGCCAGCAGCTTGGTTACAGGGACAGGGAATGAGCAGTTCTTC.